Sequencing of this T cell receptor beta chain was carried out in a study of Graves' ophthalmopathy and Graves' hyperthyroidism. Overall study results and limits: Most expanded clonotypes from thyroid (those above 0.001 frequency) were also found in blood.

CDR1 and CDR2 from the germline V gene are LNHNV and YYDKDF (reference sequence). The CDR3 consists of 14 residues. Trimming stripped 5 bases from V and 2 bases from J, with 12 bases between. RNA transcripts were the source from which TCR beta CDR3 regions were amplified. First-round RT-PCR relied on HTBI primers, and a second-round multiplex PCR came next. Via MiXCR, TCRdb re-called the multiplex PCR reads, giving one row per CDR3 protein. The table includes over a million distinct CDR3 sequences, roughly 35% detected once. This clonotype was counted a few times. Its antigen is currently unknown. The sample consisted of peripheral blood or thyroid tissue (not recorded which). The TCR comes from an adult man with Graves' hyperthyroidism. This chain links TRBV15 with TRBJ1-1, with a weak D call TRBD1 (5 bases). In DNA form, the CDR3 reads TGTGCCACCAGCCTGATGGGGCTTAACACTGAAGCTTTCTTT. The encoded protein is CATSLMGLNTEAFF.